A single count supports the clone carrying this TCR beta chain. The antigen is not known. The sample is drawn from a study of cytomegalovirus exposure and HLA in healthy donors. Germline CDR1 and CDR2: MDHEN and SYDVKM. CDR3 size: 16 residues. V lost 5 bases and J lost 0, with 14 bases in between. PCR employed 60 Vbeta and 13 Jbeta primers. TCRdb keeps only in-frame clones here, not all; method: immunoSEQ multiplex PCR. The table lists around 76,000 clones, approximately 81% of them singletons, with approximately 9% in the top ten. Study findings and constraints: For most TCR beta V segments, an earlier analysis put the productive rate at about 87% or about 30% of the time. One later analysis reportedly identified an Asian-associated ancestry cluster that showed fewer N-insertions than the approximately 700-donor mean.

Sequenced input: PBMCs. The clonotype originates from a woman aged 40 to 50 in good health and CMV-seropositive. This chain connects TRBV28 to TRBJ1-5; TRBD1 might be the D (5 bases). CDR3 DNA sequence: TGTGCCAGCAGTCCGTACCGGGGGGATAGCAATCAGCCCCAGCATTTT. Protein sequence: CASSPYRGDSNQPQHF.